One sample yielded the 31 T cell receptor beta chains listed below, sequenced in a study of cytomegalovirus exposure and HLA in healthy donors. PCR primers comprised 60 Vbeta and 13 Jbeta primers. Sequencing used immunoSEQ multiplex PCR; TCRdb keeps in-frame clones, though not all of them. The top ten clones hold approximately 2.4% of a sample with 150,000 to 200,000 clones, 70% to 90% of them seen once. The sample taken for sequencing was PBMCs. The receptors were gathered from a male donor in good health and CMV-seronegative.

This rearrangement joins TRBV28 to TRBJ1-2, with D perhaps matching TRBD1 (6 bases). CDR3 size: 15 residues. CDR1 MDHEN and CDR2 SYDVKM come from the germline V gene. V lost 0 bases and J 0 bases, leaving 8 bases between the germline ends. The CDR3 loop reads CASSLWGGPNYGYTF. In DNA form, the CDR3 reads TGTGCCAGCAGTTTATGGGGGGGGCCTAACTATGGCTACACCTTC.

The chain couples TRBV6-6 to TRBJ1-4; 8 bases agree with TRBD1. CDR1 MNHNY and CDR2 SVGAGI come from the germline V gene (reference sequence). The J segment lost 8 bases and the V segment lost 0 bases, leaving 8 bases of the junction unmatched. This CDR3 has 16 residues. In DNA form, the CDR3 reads TGTGCCAGCAGTTACTCACGGACAGGGTTATTAGAAAAACTGTTTTTT. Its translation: CASSYSRTGLLEKLFF.

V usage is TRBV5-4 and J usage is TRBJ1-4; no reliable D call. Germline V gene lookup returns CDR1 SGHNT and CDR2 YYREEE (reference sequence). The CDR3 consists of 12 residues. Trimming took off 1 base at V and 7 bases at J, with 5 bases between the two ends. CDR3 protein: CASSLIGEKLFF. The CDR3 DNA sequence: TGTGCCAGCAGCTTGATCGGTGAAAAACTGTTTTTT.

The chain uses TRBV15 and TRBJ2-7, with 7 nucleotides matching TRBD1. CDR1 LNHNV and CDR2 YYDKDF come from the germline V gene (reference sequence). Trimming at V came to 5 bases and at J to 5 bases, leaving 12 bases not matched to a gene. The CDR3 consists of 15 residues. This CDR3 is CATSVQRQGWDEQYF. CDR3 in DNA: TGTGCCACCAGCGTCCAGAGACAGGGTTGGGACGAGCAGTACTTC.

CDR3 amino acids: CASRDTGDLEKLFF. The CDR3 region has the DNA TGTGCCAGCAGGGACACAGGGGACCTCGAAAAACTGTTTTTT. The J gene is TRBJ1-4, the V gene TRBV6-1, with TRBD1 identical over 7 bases. The CDR3 is 14 amino acids. The junction had 9 bases not matched to a gene; V was cut back by 6 bases and J by 8 bases. CDR1 and CDR2 (germline): MNHNS, SASEGT.

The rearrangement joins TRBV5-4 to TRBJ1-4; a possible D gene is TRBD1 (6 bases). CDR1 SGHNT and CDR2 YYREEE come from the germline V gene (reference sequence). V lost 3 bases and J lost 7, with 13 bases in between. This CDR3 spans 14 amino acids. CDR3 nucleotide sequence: TGTGCCAGCAGCTCACAGGGACGACCTGAAAAACTGTTTTTT. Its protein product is CASSSQGRPEKLFF.

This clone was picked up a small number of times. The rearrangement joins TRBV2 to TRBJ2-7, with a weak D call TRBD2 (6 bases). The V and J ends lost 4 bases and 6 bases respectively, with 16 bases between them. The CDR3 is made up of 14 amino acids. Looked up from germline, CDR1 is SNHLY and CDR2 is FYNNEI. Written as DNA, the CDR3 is TGTGCCAGCAGTGCTCCGGGAGCGCCCTCCGAGCAGTACTTC. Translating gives CASSAPGAPSEQYF.

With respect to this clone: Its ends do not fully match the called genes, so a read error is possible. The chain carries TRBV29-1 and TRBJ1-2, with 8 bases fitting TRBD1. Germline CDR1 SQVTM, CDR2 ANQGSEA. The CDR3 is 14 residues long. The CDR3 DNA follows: TGCAGCGTCCCACAGGGGGAGTATTACTATGGCTACCCCTTC. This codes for CSVPQGEYYYGYPF.

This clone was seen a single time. As DNA, the CDR3 is TGTGCCAGCAGCCCAAGCACACTAGTGGGGAGCCCCTACAATGAGCAGTTCTTC. It is translated as CASSPSTLVGSPYNEQFF. The gene calls are TRBV7-2 and TRBJ2-1, with D possibly TRBD2 on 5 matching bases. In germline, CDR1 is SGHTA, CDR2 FQGNSA. The V gene lost 5 bases and the J gene lost 2 bases, with 22 bases spanning the gap. CDR3 length equals 18 residues.

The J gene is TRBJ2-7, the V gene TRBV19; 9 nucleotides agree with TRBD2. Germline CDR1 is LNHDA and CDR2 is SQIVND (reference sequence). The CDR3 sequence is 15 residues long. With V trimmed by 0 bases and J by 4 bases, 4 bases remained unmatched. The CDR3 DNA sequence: TGTGCCAGTAGTATAGACGGGACTAGCCTTTACGAGCAGTACTTC. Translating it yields CASSIDGTSLYEQYF.

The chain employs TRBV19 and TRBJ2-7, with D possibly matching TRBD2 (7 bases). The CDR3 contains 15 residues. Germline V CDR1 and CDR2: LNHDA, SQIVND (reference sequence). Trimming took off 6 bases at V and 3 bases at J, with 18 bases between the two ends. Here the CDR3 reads CASSPNGGRFYEQYF. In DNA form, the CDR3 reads TGTGCCAGTAGCCCTAACGGGGGGCGCTTCTACGAGCAGTACTTC.

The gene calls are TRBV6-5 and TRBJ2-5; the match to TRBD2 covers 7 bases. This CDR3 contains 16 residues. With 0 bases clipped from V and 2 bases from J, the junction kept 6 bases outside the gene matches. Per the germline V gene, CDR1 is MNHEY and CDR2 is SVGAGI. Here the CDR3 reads CASSYSRLGGQETQYF. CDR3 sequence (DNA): TGTGCCAGCAGTTACTCGCGTCTGGGGGGGCAAGAGACCCAGTACTTC.

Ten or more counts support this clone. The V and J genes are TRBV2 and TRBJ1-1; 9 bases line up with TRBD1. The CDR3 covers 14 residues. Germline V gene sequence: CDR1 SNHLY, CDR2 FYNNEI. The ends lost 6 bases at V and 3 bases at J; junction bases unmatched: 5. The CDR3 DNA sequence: TGTGCCAGCAGGATGGGACAGGGATACACTGAAGCTTTCTTT. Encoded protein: CASRMGQGYTEAFF.

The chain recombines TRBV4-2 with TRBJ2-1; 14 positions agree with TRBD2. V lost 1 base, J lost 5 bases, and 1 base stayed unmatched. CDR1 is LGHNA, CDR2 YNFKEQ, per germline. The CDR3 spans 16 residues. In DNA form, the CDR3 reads TGTGCCAGCAGCCAAGGGGGACTAGCGGGAGACAATGAGCAGTTCTTC. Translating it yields CASSQGGLAGDNEQFF.

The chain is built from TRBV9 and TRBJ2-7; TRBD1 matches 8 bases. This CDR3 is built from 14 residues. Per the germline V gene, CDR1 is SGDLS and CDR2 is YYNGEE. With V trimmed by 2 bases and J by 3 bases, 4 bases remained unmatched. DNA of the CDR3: TGTGCCAGCAGCGTTAGCGACAGGGGCTACGAGCAGTACTTC. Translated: CASSVSDRGYEQYF.

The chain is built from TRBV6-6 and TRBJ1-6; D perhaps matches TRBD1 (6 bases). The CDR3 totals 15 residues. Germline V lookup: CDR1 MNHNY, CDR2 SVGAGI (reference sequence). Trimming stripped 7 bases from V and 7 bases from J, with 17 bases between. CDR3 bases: TGTGCCAGCAACGTACAGGGAGCAGGAAATTCACCCCTCCACTTT. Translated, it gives CASNVQGAGNSPLHF.

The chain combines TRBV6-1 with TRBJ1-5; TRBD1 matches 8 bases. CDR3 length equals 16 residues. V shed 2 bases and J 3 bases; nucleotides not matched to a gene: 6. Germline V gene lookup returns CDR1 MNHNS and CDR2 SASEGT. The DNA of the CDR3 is TGTGCCAGCAGTGAATGGGGGACAGGTTTCAATCAGCCCCAGCATTTT. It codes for CASSEWGTGFNQPQHF.

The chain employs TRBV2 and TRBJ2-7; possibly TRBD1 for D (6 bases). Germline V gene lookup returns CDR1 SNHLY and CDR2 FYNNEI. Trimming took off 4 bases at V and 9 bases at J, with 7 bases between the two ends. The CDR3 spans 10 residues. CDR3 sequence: CASSVTGQYF. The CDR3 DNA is TGTGCCAGCAGTGTGACAGGGCAGTACTTC.

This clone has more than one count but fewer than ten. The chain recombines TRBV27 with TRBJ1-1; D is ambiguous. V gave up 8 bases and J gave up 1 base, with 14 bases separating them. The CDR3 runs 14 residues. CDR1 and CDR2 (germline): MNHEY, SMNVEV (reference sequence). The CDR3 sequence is CASSSTGRNTEAFF. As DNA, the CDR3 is TGTGCCAGCTCCTCAACGGGGAGGAACACTGAAGCTTTCTTT.

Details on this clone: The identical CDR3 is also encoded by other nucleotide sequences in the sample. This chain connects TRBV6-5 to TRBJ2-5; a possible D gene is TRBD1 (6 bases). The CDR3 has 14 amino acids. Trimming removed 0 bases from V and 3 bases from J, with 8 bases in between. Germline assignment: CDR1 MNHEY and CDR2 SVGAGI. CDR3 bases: TGTGCCAGCAGTTACTCGGGGGCGGAAGAGACCCAGTACTTC. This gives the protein CASSYSGAEETQYF.

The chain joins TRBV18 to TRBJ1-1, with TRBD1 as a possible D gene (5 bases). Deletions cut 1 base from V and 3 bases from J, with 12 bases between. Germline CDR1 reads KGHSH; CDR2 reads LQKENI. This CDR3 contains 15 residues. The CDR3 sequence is CASSPRWTSDTEAFF. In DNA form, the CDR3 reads TGTGCCAGCTCACCACGGTGGACATCCGACACTGAAGCTTTCTTT.

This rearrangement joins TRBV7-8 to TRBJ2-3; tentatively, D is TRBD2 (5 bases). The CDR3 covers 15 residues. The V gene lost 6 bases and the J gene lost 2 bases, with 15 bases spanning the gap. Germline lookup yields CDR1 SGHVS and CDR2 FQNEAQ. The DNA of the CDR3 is TGTGCCAGCAGACAAGGACGGGGATCCACAGATACGCAGTATTTT. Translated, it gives CASRQGRGSTDTQYF.

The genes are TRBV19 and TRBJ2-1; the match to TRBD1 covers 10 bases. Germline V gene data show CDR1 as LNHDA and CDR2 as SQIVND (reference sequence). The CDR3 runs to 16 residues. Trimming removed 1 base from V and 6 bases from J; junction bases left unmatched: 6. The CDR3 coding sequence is TGTGCCAGTAGTATAGGGTCGACAGGGGGCTTCAATGAGCAGTTCTTC. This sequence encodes CASSIGSTGGFNEQFF.

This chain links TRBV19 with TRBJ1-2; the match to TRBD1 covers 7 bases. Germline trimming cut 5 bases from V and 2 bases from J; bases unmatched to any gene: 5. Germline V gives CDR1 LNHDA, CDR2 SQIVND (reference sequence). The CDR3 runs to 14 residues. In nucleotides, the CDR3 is TGTGCCAGTAGTCCCGGGACAGACAACTATGGCTACACCTTC. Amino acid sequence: CASSPGTDNYGYTF.

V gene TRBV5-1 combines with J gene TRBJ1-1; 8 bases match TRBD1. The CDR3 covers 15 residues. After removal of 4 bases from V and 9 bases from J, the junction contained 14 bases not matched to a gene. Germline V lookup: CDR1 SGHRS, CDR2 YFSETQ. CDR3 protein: CASSKPGQESDQAFF. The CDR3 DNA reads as TGCGCCAGCAGCAAGCCGGGACAGGAATCCGATCAAGCTTTCTTT.

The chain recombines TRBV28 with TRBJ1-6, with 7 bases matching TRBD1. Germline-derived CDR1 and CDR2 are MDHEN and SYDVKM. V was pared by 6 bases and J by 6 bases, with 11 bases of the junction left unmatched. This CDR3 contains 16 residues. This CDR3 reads CASSTPRQGTNSPLHF. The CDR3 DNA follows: TGTGCCAGCAGCACACCAAGACAGGGAACTAATTCACCCCTCCACTTT.

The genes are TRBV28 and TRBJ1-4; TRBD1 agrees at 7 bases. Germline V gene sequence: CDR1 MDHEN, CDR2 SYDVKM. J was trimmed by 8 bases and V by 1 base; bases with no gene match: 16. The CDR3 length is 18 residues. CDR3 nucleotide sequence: TGTGCCAGCAGTTTATCAGGAGGGTCGGCAGGGGGACGCGAAAAACTGTTTTTT. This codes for CASSLSGGSAGGREKLFF.

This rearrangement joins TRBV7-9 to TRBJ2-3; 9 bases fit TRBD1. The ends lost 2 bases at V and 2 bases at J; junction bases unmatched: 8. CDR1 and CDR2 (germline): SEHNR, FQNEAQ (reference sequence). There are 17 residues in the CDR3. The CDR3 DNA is TGTGCCAGCAGCTTAAGAACAGGGGGCGGAAACACAGATACGCAGTATTTT. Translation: CASSLRTGGGNTDTQYF.

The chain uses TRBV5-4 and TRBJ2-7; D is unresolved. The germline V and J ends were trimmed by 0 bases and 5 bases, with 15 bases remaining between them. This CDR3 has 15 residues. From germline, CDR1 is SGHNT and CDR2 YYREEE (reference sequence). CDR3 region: CASSLDLPTRDEQYF. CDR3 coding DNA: TGTGCCAGCAGCTTGGACCTCCCTACACGGGACGAGCAGTACTTC.

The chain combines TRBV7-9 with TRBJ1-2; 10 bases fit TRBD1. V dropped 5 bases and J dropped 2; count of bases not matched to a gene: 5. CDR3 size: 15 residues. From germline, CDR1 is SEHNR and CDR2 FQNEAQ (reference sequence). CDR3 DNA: TGTGCCAGCAGCGCAGGGACAGGGGTCAACTATGGCTACACCTTC. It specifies CASSAGTGVNYGYTF.

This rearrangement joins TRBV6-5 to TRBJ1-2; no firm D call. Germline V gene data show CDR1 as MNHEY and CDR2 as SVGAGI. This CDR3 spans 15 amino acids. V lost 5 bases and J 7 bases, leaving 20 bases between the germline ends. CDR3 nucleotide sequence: TGTGCCAGCAGTGGCCCGGGTGGGGAGCACAGTGGCTACACCTTC. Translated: CASSGPGGEHSGYTF.